The 30 T cell receptor beta chains below were found in one sample sequenced in a study of T-cell memory formation after mild COVID-19. One entry per CDR3 protein results from TCRdb running MiXCR on the 5' RACE reads. In the table there are almost 250,000 distinct CDR3 sequences, approximately 15% of which are singletons. Sequenced material: PBMCs or a T cell subset sorted from them (not recorded which). The receptors were gathered from an adult woman who had mild COVID-19 (a few samples of this study predate the infection). Cell type and time point are not known.

The V call is TRBV3-1, the J call TRBJ1-1; tentative D call: TRBD1 (5 bases). V dropped 1 base and J dropped 0 bases, with 15 bases sitting between them. CDR1 and CDR2 from the germline V gene are LGHDT and YNNKEL (reference sequence). CDR3 length: 17 residues. The CDR3 loop reads CASSQGPSGGMNTEAFF. In nucleotides, the CDR3 is TGTGCCAGCAGCCAAGGGCCCTCGGGGGGAATGAACACTGAAGCTTTCTTT.

This clonotype showed up many times. This sequence joins TRBV7-2 and TRBJ1-6; no definite D call. The CDR3 consists of 14 residues. V lost 3 bases to trimming and J lost 5 bases, with 8 bases between them. Germline V gene sequence: CDR1 SGHTA, CDR2 FQGNSA. The CDR3 loop is CASSFQSNNSPLHF. As DNA, the CDR3 is TGTGCCAGCAGCTTCCAGTCTAATAATTCACCCCTCCACTTT.

The chain joins TRBV7-8 to TRBJ1-5, with D unclear. The CDR3 runs 15 residues. The germline V gene encodes CDR1 SGHVS and CDR2 FQNEAQ. V was shortened by 5 bases and J by 3 bases, with 14 bases between the two germline ends. The DNA of the CDR3 is TGTGCCAGCAGCCCCCCGAGCGACACCAATCAGCCCCAGCATTTT. This codes for CASSPPSDTNQPQHF.

The chain links TRBV20-1 to TRBJ2-2; D remains ambiguous. The CDR3 totals 13 residues. With 2 bases removed from V and 1 base from J, the gap between germline ends came to 5 bases. Per germline, CDR1 DFQATT and CDR2 SNEGSKA (reference sequence). DNA for the CDR3: TGCAGTGCTAGAACAGAGAACACCGGGGAGCTGTTTTTT. It is translated as CSARTENTGELFF.

This clonotype was seen only a few times. This sequence joins TRBV20-1 and TRBJ2-1; 13 bases map to TRBD2. CDR1 and CDR2 (germline): DFQATT, SNEGSKA (reference sequence). The V and J ends lost 1 base and 9 bases, in that order; junction bases with no gene match: 12. The CDR3 consists of 17 residues. DNA of the CDR3: TGCAGTGCTAGAGCGGGAACTAGCGGGAGGGCCAGTCGTGAGCAGTTCTTC. The encoded protein is CSARAGTSGRASREQFF.

V usage is TRBV19 and J usage is TRBJ2-7; weak D call: TRBD1 (5 bases). The germline CDR1 and CDR2 sequences are LNHDA and SQIVND (reference sequence). The CDR3 is 15 residues long. Trimming shortened V by 2 bases and J by 5 bases, and 16 bases separated the two germline ends. CDR3 bases: TGTGCCAGTAGTATAACCACAGGCCGGCGGCACGAGCAGTACTTC. It encodes CASSITTGRRHEQYF.

This chain links TRBV18 with TRBJ2-1, with 7 bases fitting TRBD1. This CDR3 comprises 18 residues. Germline V gene lookup returns CDR1 KGHSH and CDR2 LQKENI. V lost 3 bases, J lost 2 bases, and 13 bases stayed unmatched. DNA for the CDR3: TGTGCCAGCTCACCCGAAGTTCGGACAGGACGACCCTACAATGAGCAGTTCTTC. It specifies CASSPEVRTGRPYNEQFF.

Many counts were recorded for this clonotype. The chain uses TRBV24-1 and TRBJ2-7; TRBD1 might be the D (5 bases). V lost 4 bases, J lost 7 bases, and 13 bases lay in between. The CDR3 has 13 residues. Germline CDR1 KGHDR, CDR2 SFDVKD. The CDR3 region is CATSDSGSGEQYF. The CDR3 DNA reads TGTGCCACCAGTGACTCAGGGTCGGGTGAGCAGTACTTC.

This chain joins TRBV5-1 and TRBJ2-1; 7 positions match TRBD1. CDR3 length: 13 residues. Germline trimming cut 2 bases from V and 10 bases from J; bases unmatched to any gene: 6. Germline V gives CDR1 SGHRS, CDR2 YFSETQ. The CDR3 nucleotides read TGCGCCAGCAGCTTTACAGGGGACCAGGAGCAGTTCTTC. Translation gives CASSFTGDQEQFF. The full variable domain, with the rest looked up from reference TRBV5-1 and TRBJ2-1, is KAGVTQTPRYLIKTRGQQVTLSCSPISGHRSVSWYQQTPGQGLQFLFEYFSETQRNKGNFPGRFSGRQFSNSRSEMNVSTLELGDSALYLCASSFTGDQEQFFGPGTRLTVL.

This clonotype was detected only a few times. The chain combines TRBV5-4 with TRBJ1-4; 7 bases align to TRBD1. The CDR3 is 14 amino acids. The V gene's germline CDR1 is SGHNT and CDR2 YYREEE (reference sequence). With V trimmed by 4 bases and J by 7 bases, 7 bases remained unmatched. The CDR3: CASSKTGSSEKLFF. The CDR3, as DNA: TGTGCCAGCAGCAAGACAGGGAGCAGTGAAAAACTGTTTTTT. Using reference TRBV5-4 and TRBJ1-4 for the parts outside the CDR3, the full variable domain is ETGVTQSPTHLIKTRGQQVTLRCSSQSGHNTVSWYQQALGQGPQFIFQYYREEENGRGNFPPRFSGLQFPNYSSELNVNALELDDSALYLCASSKTGSSEKLFFGSGTQLSVL.

The chain carries TRBV20-1 and TRBJ1-1, with unresolved D. From germline, CDR1 is DFQATT and CDR2 SNEGSKA (reference sequence). This CDR3 has 14 residues. Trimming pared 0 bases from V and 6 bases from J, leaving 14 bases between. The CDR3 loop is CSARDPRKGAEAFF. The CDR3 DNA sequence: TGCAGTGCTAGAGATCCGAGGAAGGGAGCTGAAGCTTTCTTT.

At least ten counts were recorded for this clonotype. The V call is TRBV12-3 or TRBV12-4, the J call TRBJ1-5; 9 nucleotides match TRBD1. The CDR3 spans 13 residues. V was pared by 4 bases and J by 5 bases, with 0 bases of the junction left unmatched. The CDR3 region is CASSWDRDQPQHF. The DNA of the CDR3 is TGTGCCAGCAGTTGGGACAGGGATCAGCCCCAGCATTTT.

This clonotype was recorded at least ten times. The chain carries TRBV28 and TRBJ2-7; TRBD2 agrees at 10 bases. With V trimmed by 11 bases and J by 1 base, 11 bases remained unmatched. The CDR3 is 15 amino acids. The V gene's germline CDR1 is MDHEN and CDR2 SYDVKM. Written as DNA, the CDR3 is TGTGCCTCAGGGATGGTAGCGGGGGGATCCTACGAGCAGTACTTC. Translating it yields CASGMVAGGSYEQYF.

CDR3 coding DNA: TGTGCCAGCAGCTGGGTTGACAGGATGGACACTGAAGCTTTCTTT. Translating it yields CASSWVDRMDTEAFF. The J gene is TRBJ1-1, the V gene TRBV5-6; possibly TRBD1 for D (6 bases). Trimming left V 3 bases short and J 3 bases short, with 15 bases between. Germline lookup yields CDR1 SGHDT and CDR2 YYEEEE. This CDR3 has 15 amino acids.

V usage is TRBV5-6 and J usage is TRBJ2-7; D ambiguous. The germline V and J ends were trimmed by 0 bases and 0 bases, with 7 bases remaining between them. Looked up from germline, CDR1 is SGHDT and CDR2 is YYEEEE. The CDR3 has 14 amino acids. DNA for the CDR3: TGTGCCAGCAGCTTGGGCGTGCTCTCCTACGAGCAGTACTTC. Its translation is CASSLGVLSYEQYF.

This chain joins TRBV6-2 or TRBV6-3 and TRBJ2-3; 10 bases match TRBD2. The CDR3 contains 17 residues. CDR1 MNHEY and CDR2 SVGEGT come from the germline V gene. V shed 4 bases and J 0 bases; nucleotides not matched to a gene: 7. CDR3 protein: CASSFSLAGASTDTQYF. For the CDR3, the DNA is TGTGCCAGCAGTTTCTCTCTAGCGGGGGCCAGCACAGATACGCAGTATTTT.

This clonotype showed up many times. This chain uses TRBV29-1 with TRBJ1-2, with 9 bases identical to TRBD1. The ends lost 6 bases at V and 4 bases at J; junction bases unmatched: 6. The germline V gene encodes CDR1 SQVTM and CDR2 ANQGSEA. The CDR3 consists of 13 residues. This chain's CDR3 is CSVRTGATYGYTF. The CDR3 DNA follows: TGCAGCGTCCGGACAGGGGCGACCTATGGCTACACCTTC.

A single count supports this clonotype. The chain recombines TRBV12-3 or TRBV12-4 with TRBJ2-7; TRBD1 aligns across 9 bases. This CDR3 has 14 amino acids. V lost 3 bases, J lost 4 bases, and 4 bases stayed unmatched. CDR3 sequence: CASSFRGQGYEQYF. The CDR3 region has the DNA TGTGCCAGCAGTTTCAGGGGACAGGGTTACGAGCAGTACTTC.

This rearrangement joins TRBV29-1 to TRBJ2-2; 7 bases line up with TRBD1. Per germline, CDR1 SQVTM and CDR2 ANQGSEA. The V gene end was trimmed by 6 bases and the J gene end by 3 bases; junction bases not matched to a gene: 10. The length of the CDR3 is 15 residues. The CDR3: CSVAKGQSDTGELFF. For the CDR3, the DNA is TGCAGCGTGGCCAAGGGACAGTCGGACACCGGGGAGCTGTTTTTT.

In its sample, this clonotype was seen a few times. This rearrangement joins TRBV5-6 to TRBJ2-5, with TRBD2 matching over 13 bases. The CDR3 has 15 residues. V lost 4 bases and J lost 2; bases outside the gene matches: 2. The V gene's germline CDR1 is SGHDT and CDR2 YYEEEE. The CDR3 loop is CASSVGLAGQETQYF. In DNA, the CDR3 is TGTGCCAGCAGCGTGGGACTAGCGGGACAAGAGACCCAGTACTTC.

This clonotype was seen many times. The chain uses TRBV7-9 and TRBJ2-7, with D possibly called TRBD1 or TRBD2 (5 bases each). The CDR3 extends over 14 amino acids. The germline V and J ends were trimmed by 5 bases and 1 base, with 12 bases remaining between them. The germline V gene has CDR1 SEHNR and CDR2 FQNEAQ (reference sequence). CDR3 in amino acids: CASSIGTGSYEQYF. In nucleotides, the CDR3 is TGTGCCAGCAGCATAGGGACCGGTTCCTACGAGCAGTACTTC. The full variable domain, with the rest looked up from reference TRBV7-9 and TRBJ2-7, is DTGVSQNPRHKITKRGQNVTFRCDPISEHNRLYWYRQTLGQGPEFLTYFQNEAQLEKSRLLSDRFSAERPKGSFSTLEIQRTEQGDSAMYLCASSIGTGSYEQYFGPGTRLTVT.

The chain is built from TRBV18 and TRBJ1-1, with D uncertain. V was trimmed by 3 bases and J by 0 bases, leaving 14 bases between them. Looked up from germline, CDR1 is KGHSH and CDR2 is LQKENI. This CDR3 is 16 amino acids long. The CDR3 loop reads CASSPGRSPMNTEAFF. Written as DNA, the CDR3 is TGTGCCAGCTCACCCGGCAGGTCCCCGATGAACACTGAAGCTTTCTTT.

J is TRBJ2-2 and V is TRBV7-9, with 12 bases identical to TRBD2. CDR3 length: 20 amino acids. Trimming took 0 bases from V and 0 from J; bases not matched to a gene: 8. The V gene's germline CDR1 is SEHNR and CDR2 FQNEAQ (reference sequence). CDR3 in amino acids: CASSLARTSGTFANTGELFF. The CDR3 DNA sequence: TGTGCCAGCAGCTTAGCTCGGACTAGCGGGACGTTCGCGAACACCGGGGAGCTGTTTTTT.

This chain uses TRBV18 with TRBJ1-2; D perhaps matches TRBD1 (6 bases). V lost 3 bases and J 6 bases, leaving 20 bases between the germline ends. The CDR3 sequence is 16 residues long. Germline V gene lookup returns CDR1 KGHSH and CDR2 LQKENI. The CDR3 reads CASSPYPETGSDGYTF. In nucleotides, the CDR3 is TGTGCCAGCTCACCTTATCCCGAGACAGGTTCGGATGGCTACACCTTC.

The chain is built from TRBV18 and TRBJ2-7; 14 bases are a match to TRBD2. From germline, CDR1 is KGHSH and CDR2 LQKENI. The CDR3 totals 15 residues. V lost 2 bases, J lost 5 bases, and 2 bases stayed unmatched. The CDR3 nucleotides are TGTGCCAGCTCACCAGGGACTAGCGGGAGCCACGAGCAGTACTTC. Translated, it gives CASSPGTSGSHEQYF. Full variable domain (remainder filled in from reference TRBV18 and TRBJ2-7): NAGVMQNPRHLVRRRGQEARLRCSPMKGHSHVYWYRQLPEEGLKFMVYLQKENIIDESGMPKERFSAEFPKEGPSILRIQQVVRGDSAAYFCASSPGTSGSHEQYFGPGTRLTVT.

The V and J genes are TRBV6-2 or TRBV6-3 and TRBJ1-2, with D unclear. CDR1 and CDR2 from the germline V gene are MNHEY and SVGEGT. Trimming removed 0 bases from V and 1 base from J, with 9 bases in between. This CDR3 has 15 residues. Here the CDR3 reads CASSYSGRRNYGYTF. For the CDR3, the DNA is TGTGCCAGCAGTTACTCGGGAAGGCGTAACTATGGCTACACCTTC.

This clonotype was seen a few times. The rearrangement joins TRBV15 to TRBJ2-1; 11 bases are a match to TRBD1. Germline V gives CDR1 LNHNV, CDR2 YYDKDF (reference sequence). The CDR3 spans 15 residues. J gave up 6 bases and V 5 bases, and 6 bases lay outside the gene matches. The CDR3 region has the DNA TGTGCCACCAGCGCGGGGGGGACAGGGGGCAATGAGCAGTTCTTC. Translated, it gives CATSAGGTGGNEQFF.

In this sample, this clonotype turned up a few times. The chain combines TRBV20-1 with TRBJ2-5; the D gene is possibly TRBD2 (6 bases). The CDR3 contains 13 residues. Germline V gene sequence: CDR1 DFQATT, CDR2 SNEGSKA (reference sequence). V lost 1 base, J lost 4 bases, and 10 bases lay in between. The CDR3: CSARGGVLETQYF. In nucleotides, the CDR3 is TGCAGTGCTAGAGGGGGGGTTCTAGAGACCCAGTACTTC.

The chain combines TRBV5-5 with TRBJ2-1, with TRBD2 identical over 8 bases. The CDR3 totals 15 residues. The germline gives CDR1 SGHKS, CDR2 YYEKEE (reference sequence). V trimming: 0 bases; J trimming: 7 bases; junction bases outside the gene matches: 6. CDR3 sequence (DNA): TGTGCCAGCAGCTTGGTTCGGGGGGGCAGGAATGAGCAGTTCTTC. The encoded protein is CASSLVRGGRNEQFF.

The chain combines TRBV6-5 with TRBJ2-2, with TRBD1 matching 10 bases. Germline V CDR1 and CDR2: MNHEY, SVGAGI. The CDR3 is 14 residues long. Trimming removed 6 bases from V and 6 bases from J; junction bases left unmatched: 4. Written as DNA, the CDR3 is TGTGCCAGCAGAAGACAGGGGGCAGCCGGGGAGCTGTTTTTT. Residues: CASRRQGAAGELFF.